This T cell receptor beta chain was found in a study of T cells expressing NK-cell markers. As for the study in general: Seven donors tested HCMV-seropositive and one tested seronegative among the eight sequenced.

From the 5' RACE reads, TCRdb lists one entry per CDR3 protein and no DNA. The sample includes roughly 160,000 distinct CDR3 sequences. The CDR3 is 15 amino acids. The receptor's source is a woman aged 18 to 69 in good health. The sequenced material came from blood T cells: a sorted CD56 or NKG2C T cell subset, CD4+ or CD8+ T cells, or bulk PBMC T cells (not recorded which). The chain couples TRBV12-3 or TRBV12-4 to TRBJ2-7; TCRdb returns TRBD2, unconfirmable since there is no DNA. CDR3 region: CASSTLAGGSYEQYF.